The TCR beta chain under discussion was sequenced for a study of T-cell memory formation after mild COVID-19. Study-level information: The two donors had largely donor-specific TCR clusters.

This clonotype was recorded a few times. The antigen remains unidentified. Study-level findings and limits: CD4+ contracting clones were mainly CM and EM; CD8+ ones, EMRA. Pre-infection memory already had some responding clones, implying cross-reactive memory joined.

UMIs and sample barcodes were carried by the TCR alpha and TCR beta cDNA libraries that 5'RACE produced using constant-segment primers. TCRdb ran MiXCR on the 5' RACE reads and lists one entry per CDR3 protein. This sample has 400,000 to 500,000 distinct CDR3 sequences, with around 19% found just once. Germline values: CDR1 SEHNR, CDR2 FQNEAQ (reference sequence). J was trimmed by 2 bases and V by 5 bases; bases with no gene match: 2. The CDR3 is 13 amino acids. The gene calls are TRBV7-9 and TRBJ2-5; 7 bases map to TRBD1. This receptor was obtained from an adult woman who had mild COVID-19 (a few samples of this study predate the infection). Cell type and time point are not known. Source material: PBMCs or a T cell subset sorted from them (not recorded which). DNA for the CDR3: TGTGCCAGCAGCACGGGACAGCAAGAGACCCAGTACTTC. Protein product: CASSTGQQETQYF.